What follows is one T cell receptor (beta chain) and its context. The data derive from a study of blood T cell repertoires in COVID-19. Study context: Spain, Italy and the United States supplied samples that represented acute and convalescent COVID-19.

The V segment lost 6 bases and the J segment 6 bases; nucleotides outside the gene matches: 8. The V gene's germline CDR1 is GTSNPN and CDR2 SVGIG (reference sequence). CDR3 length: 12 amino acids. TCRdb's table, derived via immunoSEQ multiplex PCR, lists solely in-frame clones and lacks some. The data hold 130,000 or so clones, with around 91% observed a single time. The V gene is TRBV30, the J gene TRBJ2-7; 7 bases agree with TRBD1. Sequencing used peripheral blood. The TCR sequence derives from a man aged 65-85 years with active or convalescent COVID-19. The CDR3 reads CACARGQSEQYF. DNA for the CDR3: TGTGCCTGCGCAAGGGGACAGTCCGAGCAGTACTTC.